The 7 T cell receptor beta chains below were found in one sample sequenced in a study of shared clonotypes between healthy human individuals (dated by TCRdb to 2020 to 2022). Library prep was done by the immunoSEQ multiplex PCR assay. As stored in TCRdb, this immuneACCESS dataset retains in-frame rearrangements with V and J assigned. A fraction of the clones does not appear; measured against another copy, unresolved V genes explain less than half of the discrepancy, and the remainder lacks a known reason. This sample is represented by more than 900,000 clones; 75% to 80% of them were singletons. The ten biggest clones cover 0.61% of the sample. Sequencing input: memory CD4+ T cells from PBMCs. What this sample's cell subset or site label stands for: CD45RA-negative fraction. All receptors derive from a man between 18 and 35 years old in good health. Some clones in this sample may be carry-over from other donors' samples.

This clone was seen only once. The chain carries TRBV19 and TRBJ2-3, with a possible D match to TRBD1 (6 bases). Trimming took off 5 bases at V and 5 bases at J, with 11 bases between the two ends. The CDR3 extends over 13 amino acids. Germline V CDR1 and CDR2: LNHDA, SQIVND (reference sequence). This CDR3 reads CASSQGMRDTQYF. CDR3 nucleotide sequence: TGTGCCAGTAGTCAGGGGATGAGAGATACGCAGTATTTT.

The rearrangement joins TRBV18 to TRBJ2-3, with D uncertain. V lost 4 bases, J lost 0 bases, and 14 bases lay in between. CDR3 length: 16 amino acids. Germline assignment: CDR1 KGHSH and CDR2 LQKENI. The DNA of the CDR3 is TGTGCCAGCTCACGAGAAGCACTGAGGAGCACAGATACGCAGTATTTT. Amino acid sequence: CASSREALRSTDTQYF. The full variable domain, with the rest looked up from reference TRBV18 and TRBJ2-3, is NAGVMQNPRHLVRRRGQEARLRCSPMKGHSHVYWYRQLPEEGLKFMVYLQKENIIDESGMPKERFSAEFPKEGPSILRIQQVVRGDSAAYFCASSREALRSTDTQYFGPGTRLTVL.

The chain recombines TRBV11-2 with TRBJ1-1; no firm D call. CDR1 and CDR2 (germline): SGHAT, FQNNGV. The CDR3 is 15 residues long. V was cut by 5 bases and J by 1 base, with 14 bases left in between. CDR3 in DNA: TGTGCCAGCAGCCCGGACCGGGGAAAGAACACTGAAGCTTTCTTT. It yields the protein CASSPDRGKNTEAFF.

The rearrangement uses TRBV2 and TRBJ2-2, with D possibly matching TRBD1 (7 bases). Germline V gene lookup returns CDR1 SNHLY and CDR2 FYNNEI. This CDR3 is built from 14 residues. Deletions cut 8 bases from V and 4 bases from J, with 14 bases between. CDR3 nucleotide sequence: TGTGCCAGCCGGAGGGGGCCGGTCACCGGGGAGCTGTTTTTT. It translates to CASRRGPVTGELFF.

This sequence joins TRBV29-1 and TRBJ2-5; 10 nucleotides agree with TRBD2. Trimming took 3 bases from V and 4 from J; bases not matched to a gene: 8. Germline CDR1 reads SQVTM; CDR2 reads ANQGSEA. The CDR3 consists of 15 residues. CDR3: CSVEGVAGGGETQYF. CDR3 nucleotides: TGCAGCGTTGAGGGGGTAGCGGGAGGCGGAGAGACCCAGTACTTC.

This sequence joins TRBV11-1 and TRBJ1-6, with 7 bases matching TRBD1. The CDR3 length is 14 residues. CDR1 and CDR2 from the germline V gene are SGHAT and FQDESV (reference sequence). Trimming took 2 bases from V and 9 from J; bases not matched to a gene: 4. The CDR3 DNA reads TGTGCCAGCAGCTTACGTAGGGGGCGTTCACCCCTCCACTTT. Protein: CASSLRRGRSPLHF. Full variable domain (rest looked up from reference TRBV11-1 and TRBJ1-6): EAEVAQSPRYKITEKSQAVAFWCDPISGHATLYWYRQILGQGPELLVQFQDESVVDDSQLPKDRFSAERLKGVDSTLKIQPAELGDSAMYLCASSLRRGRSPLHFGNGTRLTVT.

The chain joins TRBV21-1 to TRBJ2-7; no check of the table's D call, TRBD2, against the DNA was made. TRBV21-1 counts as a pseudogene. This CDR3 comprises 17 residues. The CDR3 protein is CASSKAAGWRELHEQYF. In nucleotides, the CDR3 is TGTGCCAGCAGCAAAGCGGCGGGTTGGCGGGAGCTCCACGAGCAGTACTTC.